The clone carrying this T cell receptor (beta chain) was counted a few times. This sample was included in a study of blood T cell repertoires in COVID-19. Overall study: Some COVID-19 samples were acute and others convalescent; all came from the United States, Italy and Spain. T cells, B-cell-depleted T cells, or PBMCs provided the cDNA or gDNA that served as material.

Per the study methods: It was from reference gene primer amplification that nucleated cell counts were estimated. Some clones are missing from TCRdb's copy, which holds only in-frame ones; the method was immunoSEQ multiplex PCR. V, J and clone size are those of that table, while D and trimming were read from the DNA. Of 130,000 or so clones listed, more than 75% were seen once; the top ten hold about 2%. The CDR3 runs 14 residues. J lost 2 bases, V lost 5 bases, and 6 bases had no gene match. In germline, CDR1 is SEHNR, CDR2 FQNEAQ (reference sequence). V is TRBV7-9 and J is TRBJ2-7, with 7 positions matching TRBD1. This sequence was found in a man between 65 and 80 years old with active COVID-19. The specimen sequenced was peripheral blood. The CDR3 here is CASSPWDRPYEQYF. The DNA of the CDR3 is TGTGCCAGCAGCCCCTGGGACAGACCCTACGAGCAGTACTTC.